This T cell receptor beta chain derives from a study of blood T cell repertoires in COVID-19 (TCRdb year 2020). A note on the overall study: The collaborator samples originated in the United States, Italy and Spain and spanned the acute and convalescent phases of COVID-19. The prospective study material was composed of cDNA or gDNA derived from T cells, B-cell-depleted T cells, or PBMCs. Deeply sampled blood TCRbeta repertoires from subjects exposed to, actively infected with, or recovered from COVID-19 were included in the dataset. The repertoires were released in a freely available public database meant as a resource for research on the immune response to SARS-CoV-2. The samples were drawn from the first 160 participants of the ongoing ImmuneRACE study and from 1,254 subjects provided by 6 global collaborators. A de-identified subject ID, COVID-19 status, age in years and sex were almost always included in the sample metadata. HLA class I and class II types, where available, came from metadata supplied by the sample provider rather than from assay-based typing. Study-level results and caveats: The quantity of clinical and demographic metadata differed by source and by participant and was supplied without curation.

In Seattle, one collaborating source enrolled patients while the infection was active and tracked those patients longitudinally over the course of disease. Each collaborating institution followed its own protocols to collect whole blood in K2EDTA tubes. For TCRbeta analysis, collaborator samples were shipped as frozen whole blood, as isolated PBMCs, or as DNA extracted from either sample type. Details on this clone: This receptor's antigen is unknown. Qualities for individual bases were not recorded, and no much larger clone is one base off.

The immunoSEQ Assay, a bias-controlled multiplex PCR, was used to amplify TCRbeta CDR3 regions from genomic DNA. Turning to the authors' computational methods: Nucleated cell counts per sample were estimated from amplification of reference gene primers within the assay. To quantify the absolute abundance of each unique TCRbeta CDR3 rearrangement, sequence reads were collapsed and filtered. Productive Simpson clonality was computed per sample as the square root of Simpson's diversity index over productive rearrangements. The table comes from immuneACCESS by way of TCRdb, which keeps in-frame sequences with V and J called. Part of the clones is missing from these tables; in studies checked, under half for an unresolved V gene and the rest for unknown reasons. The V and J calls and clone size come from that table; D and trimming were worked out from the DNA. This sample lists about 280,000 clones; 65% to 90% were detected once. Under 15% of the sample is held by the ten biggest clonotypes.

The cysteine opens and the phenylalanine closes a CDR3 of 13 amino acids. This entry keeps only the CDR3 DNA: 39 bases, framed from base 1. CDR1 and CDR2 (GTSNPN, SVGIG) derive from the germline V gene (reference sequence). V is cut by 3 bases and J by 10 bases, and the space between the germline ends is 13 bases. The sequence was collected from a woman between 65 and 79 years old with COVID-19, enrolled during active disease. Sequencing was carried out using peripheral blood. The sequence joins TRBV30 to TRBJ1-6; the D gene is perhaps TRBD1, from 5 matching bases. The CDR3 reads CAWRGLGNSPLHF. The DNA sequence is as follows: TGTGCCTGGAGGGGGCTGGGGAACTCACCCCTCCACTTT.